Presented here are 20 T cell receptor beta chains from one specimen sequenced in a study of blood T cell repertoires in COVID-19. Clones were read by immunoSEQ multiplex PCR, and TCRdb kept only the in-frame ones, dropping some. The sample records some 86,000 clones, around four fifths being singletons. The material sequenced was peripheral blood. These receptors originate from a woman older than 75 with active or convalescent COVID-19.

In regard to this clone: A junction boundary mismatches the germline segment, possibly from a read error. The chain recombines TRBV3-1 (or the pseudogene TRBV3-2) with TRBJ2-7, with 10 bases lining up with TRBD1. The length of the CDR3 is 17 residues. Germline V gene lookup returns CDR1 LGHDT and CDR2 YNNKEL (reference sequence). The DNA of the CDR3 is TGTGCCAGCAGCCAAGATAACAGACAGGGGGCCTCCTCCGAGCAGTACTTC. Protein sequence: CASSQDNRQGASSEQYF.

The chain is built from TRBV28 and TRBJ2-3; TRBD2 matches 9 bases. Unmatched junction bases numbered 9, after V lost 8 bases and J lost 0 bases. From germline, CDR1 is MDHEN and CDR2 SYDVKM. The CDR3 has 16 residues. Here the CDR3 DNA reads TGTGCCAGCTCCGGTCTAGCGGGGACTAGCACAGATACGCAGTATTTT. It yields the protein CASSGLAGTSTDTQYF.

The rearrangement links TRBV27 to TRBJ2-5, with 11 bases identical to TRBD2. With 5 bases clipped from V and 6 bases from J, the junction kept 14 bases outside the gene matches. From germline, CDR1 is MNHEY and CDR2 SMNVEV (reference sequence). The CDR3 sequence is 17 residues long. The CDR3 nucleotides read TGTGCCAGCAGTCAAACAGGACTAGCGGGCCTAGAGAAGACCCAGTACTTC. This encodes CASSQTGLAGLEKTQYF.

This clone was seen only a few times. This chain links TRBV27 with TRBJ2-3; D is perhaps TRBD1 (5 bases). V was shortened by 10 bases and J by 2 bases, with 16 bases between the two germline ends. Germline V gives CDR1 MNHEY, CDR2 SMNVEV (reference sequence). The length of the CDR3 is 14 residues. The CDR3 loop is CATRRQTNTDTQYF. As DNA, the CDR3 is TGTGCCACCCGACGACAGACAAACACAGATACGCAGTATTTT.

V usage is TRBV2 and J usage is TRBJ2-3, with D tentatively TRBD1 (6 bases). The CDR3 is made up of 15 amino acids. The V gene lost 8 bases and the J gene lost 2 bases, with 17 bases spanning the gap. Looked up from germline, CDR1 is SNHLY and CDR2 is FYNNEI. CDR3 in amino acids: CASLDRDKITDTQYF. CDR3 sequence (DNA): TGTGCCAGCCTGGACCGGGACAAGATCACAGATACGCAGTATTTT.

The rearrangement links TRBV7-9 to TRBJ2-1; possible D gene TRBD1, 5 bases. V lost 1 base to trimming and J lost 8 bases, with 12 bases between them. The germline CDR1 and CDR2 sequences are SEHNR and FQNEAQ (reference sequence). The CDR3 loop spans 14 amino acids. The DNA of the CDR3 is TGTGCCAGCAGCTTAGGGGGCGGAGTAGATGAGCAGTTCTTC. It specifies CASSLGGGVDEQFF. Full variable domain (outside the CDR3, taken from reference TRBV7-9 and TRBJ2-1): DTGVSQNPRHKITKRGQNVTFRCDPISEHNRLYWYRQTLGQGPEFLTYFQNEAQLEKSRLLSDRFSAERPKGSFSTLEIQRTEQGDSAMYLCASSLGGGVDEQFFGPGTRLTVL.

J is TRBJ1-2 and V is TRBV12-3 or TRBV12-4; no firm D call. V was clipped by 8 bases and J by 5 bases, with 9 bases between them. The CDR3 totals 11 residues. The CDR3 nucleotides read TGTGCCAGCGGAGTAAGATATGGCTACACCTTC. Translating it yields CASGVRYGYTF.

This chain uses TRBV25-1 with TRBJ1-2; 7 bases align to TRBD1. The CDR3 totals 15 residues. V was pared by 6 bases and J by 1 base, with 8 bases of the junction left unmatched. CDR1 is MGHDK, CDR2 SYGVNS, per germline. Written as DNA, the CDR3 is TGTGCCAGCAGACCCCTAGACAGGGATAACTATGGCTACACCTTC. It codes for CASRPLDRDNYGYTF.

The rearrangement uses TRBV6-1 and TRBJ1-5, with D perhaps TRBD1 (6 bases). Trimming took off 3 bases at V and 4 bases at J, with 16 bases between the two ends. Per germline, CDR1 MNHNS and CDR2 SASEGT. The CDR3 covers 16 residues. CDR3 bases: TGTGCCAGCAGTGAGGGGGCCGCCGAAAGAAATCAGCCCCAGCATTTT. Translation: CASSEGAAERNQPQHF.

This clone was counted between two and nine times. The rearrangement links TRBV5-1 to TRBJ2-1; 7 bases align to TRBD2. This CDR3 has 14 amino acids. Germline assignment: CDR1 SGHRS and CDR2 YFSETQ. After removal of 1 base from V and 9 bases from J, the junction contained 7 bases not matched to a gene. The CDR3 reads CASSLTLWEGEQFF. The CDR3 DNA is TGCGCCAGCAGCTTGACGCTCTGGGAGGGTGAGCAGTTCTTC.

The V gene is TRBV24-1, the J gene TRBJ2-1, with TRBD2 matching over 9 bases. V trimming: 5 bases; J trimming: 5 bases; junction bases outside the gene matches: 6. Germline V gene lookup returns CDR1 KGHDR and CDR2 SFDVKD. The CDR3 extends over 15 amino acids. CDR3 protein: CATSASSGRDNEQFF. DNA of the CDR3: TGTGCCACCAGTGCGAGTAGCGGGAGAGACAATGAGCAGTTCTTC.

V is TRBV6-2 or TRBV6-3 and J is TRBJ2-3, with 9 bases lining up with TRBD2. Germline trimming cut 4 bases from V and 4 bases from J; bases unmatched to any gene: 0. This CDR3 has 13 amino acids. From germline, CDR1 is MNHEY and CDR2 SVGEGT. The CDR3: CASSLAGADTQYF. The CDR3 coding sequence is TGTGCCAGCAGTTTAGCGGGGGCAGATACGCAGTATTTT.

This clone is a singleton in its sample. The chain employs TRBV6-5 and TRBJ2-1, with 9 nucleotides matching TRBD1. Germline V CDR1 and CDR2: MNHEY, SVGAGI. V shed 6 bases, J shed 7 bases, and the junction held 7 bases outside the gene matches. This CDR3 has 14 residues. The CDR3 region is CASSATGTGNEQFF. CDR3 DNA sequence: TGTGCCAGCAGCGCCACCGGGACAGGGAATGAGCAGTTCTTC.

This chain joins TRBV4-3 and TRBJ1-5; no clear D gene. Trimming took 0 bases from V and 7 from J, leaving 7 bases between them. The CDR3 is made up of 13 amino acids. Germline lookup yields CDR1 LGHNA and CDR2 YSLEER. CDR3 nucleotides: TGCGCCAGCAGCCAAGACCCGGGGCAGCCCCAGCATTTT. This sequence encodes CASSQDPGQPQHF.

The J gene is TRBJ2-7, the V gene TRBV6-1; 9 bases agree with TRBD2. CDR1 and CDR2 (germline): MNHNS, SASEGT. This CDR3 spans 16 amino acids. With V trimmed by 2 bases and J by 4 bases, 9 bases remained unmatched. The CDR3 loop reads CASSESWRGGIYEQYF. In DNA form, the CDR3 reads TGTGCCAGCAGTGAATCTTGGCGGGGGGGCATTTACGAGCAGTACTTC.

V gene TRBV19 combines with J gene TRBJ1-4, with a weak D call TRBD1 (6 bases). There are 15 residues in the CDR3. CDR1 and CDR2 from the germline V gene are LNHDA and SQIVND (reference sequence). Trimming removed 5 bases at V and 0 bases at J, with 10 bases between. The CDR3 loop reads CASSVTGTTNEKLFF. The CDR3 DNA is TGTGCCAGTAGTGTAACAGGGACAACTAATGAAAAACTGTTTTTT.

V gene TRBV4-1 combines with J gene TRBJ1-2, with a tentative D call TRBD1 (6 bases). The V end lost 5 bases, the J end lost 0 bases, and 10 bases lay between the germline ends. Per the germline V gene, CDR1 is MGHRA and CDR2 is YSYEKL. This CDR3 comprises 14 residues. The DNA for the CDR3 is TGCGCCAGCAGCTCGCCAGGGGCTAACTATGGCTACACCTTC. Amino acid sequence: CASSSPGANYGYTF.

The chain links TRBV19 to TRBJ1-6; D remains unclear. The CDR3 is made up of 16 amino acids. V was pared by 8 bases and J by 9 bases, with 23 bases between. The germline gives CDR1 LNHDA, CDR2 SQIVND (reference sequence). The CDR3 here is CASSLNRDALSSPLHF. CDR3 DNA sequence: TGTGCCAGTTCCCTAAACAGAGACGCTCTGAGTTCACCCCTCCACTTT.

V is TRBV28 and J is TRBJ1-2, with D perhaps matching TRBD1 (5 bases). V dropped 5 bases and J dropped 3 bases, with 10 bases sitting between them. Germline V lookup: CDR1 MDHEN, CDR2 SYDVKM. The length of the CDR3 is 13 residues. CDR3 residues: CASSMGGYYGYTF. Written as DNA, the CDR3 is TGTGCCAGCAGTATGGGGGGGTACTATGGCTACACCTTC.

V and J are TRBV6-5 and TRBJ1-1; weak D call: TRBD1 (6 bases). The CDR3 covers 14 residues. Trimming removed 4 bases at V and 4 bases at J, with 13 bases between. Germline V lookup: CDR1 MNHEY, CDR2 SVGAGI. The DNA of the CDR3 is TGTGCCAGCAGTTCCCAACAGGGCGTCACTGAAGCTTTCTTT. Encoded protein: CASSSQQGVTEAFF.